The 11 T cell receptor beta chains below were found in one sample sequenced in a study of T cells in Graves' hyperthyroidism and ophthalmopathy. TCR beta CDR3 sequences were amplified from RNA transcripts. A set of HTBI primers served as the primers for a first-round RT-PCR of the TCR CDR3. TCRdb recomputed calls from the multiplex PCR reads with MiXCR, one row per CDR3 protein. The table lists about 720,000 distinct CDR3 sequences, roughly 17% of them singletons. The material sequenced was blood. These receptors came from a man between 18 and 29 years old with Graves' hyperthyroidism.

This clonotype was counted between two and nine times. The chain recombines TRBV5-5 with TRBJ2-7, with D perhaps matching TRBD2 (6 bases). The CDR3 contains 16 residues. CDR1 and CDR2 (germline): SGHKS, YYEKEE (reference sequence). Trimming removed 5 bases at V and 0 bases at J, with 18 bases between. CDR3 nucleotide sequence: TGTGCCAGCAGTCCCGGGGCGGGGCTGAGCTCCTACGAGCAGTACTTC. Encoded protein: CASSPGAGLSSYEQYF. Looking up the rest from reference TRBV5-5 and TRBJ2-7 gives the full variable domain: DAGVTQSPTHLIKTRGQQVTLRCSPISGHKSVSWYQQVLGQGPQFIFQYYEKEERGRGNFPDRFSARQFPNYSSELNVNALLLGDSALYLCASSPGAGLSSYEQYFGPGTRLTVT.

This clonotype was detected ten times or more. This sequence joins TRBV12-3 or TRBV12-4 and TRBJ2-3; 10 bases agree with TRBD2. V was clipped by 6 bases and J by 6 bases; unmatched bases: 18. This CDR3 has 18 amino acids. CDR3 loop: CASSPGLARGPETDTQYF. CDR3 DNA sequence: TGTGCCAGCAGCCCGGGACTAGCGAGAGGGCCGGAGACGGATACGCAGTATTTT.

This rearrangement joins TRBV7-9 to TRBJ1-2; tentatively, D is TRBD1 (6 bases). The CDR3 has 17 residues. Germline V gene data show CDR1 as SEHNR and CDR2 as FQNEAQ (reference sequence). V lost 2 bases to trimming and J lost 5 bases, with 21 bases between them. In DNA, the CDR3 is TGTGCCAGCAGCTTATCCGGGACAACCACTACGCCGTATGGCTACACCTTC. Translated: CASSLSGTTTTPYGYTF.

At least ten counts were recorded for this clonotype. The chain combines TRBV11-1 with TRBJ2-7; 7 nucleotides match TRBD2. J gave up 1 base and V 2 bases, and 5 bases lay outside the gene matches. The germline V gene has CDR1 SGHAT and CDR2 FQDESV (reference sequence). The CDR3 runs to 15 residues. In DNA, the CDR3 is TGTGCCAGCAGCTTATACGGCGGGGGATCCTACGAGCAGTACTTC. This translates into CASSLYGGGSYEQYF. The full variable domain, rest sourced from reference TRBV11-1 and TRBJ2-7, is EAEVAQSPRYKITEKSQAVAFWCDPISGHATLYWYRQILGQGPELLVQFQDESVVDDSQLPKDRFSAERLKGVDSTLKIQPAELGDSAMYLCASSLYGGGSYEQYFGPGTRLTVT.

To note about this clonotype: A much more abundant neighbour one base away suggests this may be a read error. The chain employs TRBV11-3 and TRBJ1-1; D is ambiguous. Germline V gene data show CDR1 as SGHNT and CDR2 as YENEEA. The CDR3 has 14 residues. For the CDR3, the DNA is TGTACCAGCAGCTCAGGAACCCAGAACACTGAAGCTTTCTTT. Residues: CTSSSGTQNTEAFF. Together with reference TRBV11-3 and TRBJ1-1, the CDR3 gives the full variable domain: EAGVVQSPRYKIIEKKQPVAFWCNPISGHNTLYWYLQNLGQGPELLIRYENEEAVDDSQLPKDRFSAERLKGVDSTLKIQPAELGDSAVYLCTSSSGTQNTEAFFGQGTRLTVV.

Concerning this clonotype itself: Given a much more abundant clone one base away, this may be a read error. This rearrangement joins TRBV18 to TRBJ2-7, with D hard to call. This CDR3 has 13 amino acids. Germline CDR1 is KGHSH and CDR2 is LQKENI. CDR3 in DNA: TGTGCCAGCTCACTGACGGATACCTACGAGCAGTGCTTC. It encodes CASSLTDTYEQCF.

This clonotype came up many times. The chain combines TRBV7-2 with TRBJ2-3, with 14 bases lining up with TRBD2. CDR3 size: 15 residues. Germline V gene sequence: CDR1 SGHTA, CDR2 FQGNSA. The V and J ends lost 5 bases and 5 bases, in that order; junction bases with no gene match: 3. The CDR3 region has the DNA TGTGCCAGCAGCCAGGGACTAGCGGGAGTAGATACGCAGTATTTT. It encodes CASSQGLAGVDTQYF.

Only a few counts were recorded for this clonotype. The junction shows a germline mismatch at one end, possibly a read error. The V gene is TRBV4-1, the J gene TRBJ2-3, with D perhaps matching TRBD2 (7 bases). The CDR3 consists of 15 residues. The V gene's germline CDR1 is MGHRA and CDR2 YSYEKL. The CDR3 sequence is CASSQEGGQVDTQYF. The CDR3 bases are TGTGCCAGCAGCCAAGAGGGGGGGCAAGTAGATACGCAGTATTTT.

The chain joins TRBV19 to TRBJ2-7; 9 bases map to TRBD2. V dropped 3 bases and J dropped 3; count of bases not matched to a gene: 6. The CDR3 runs 15 residues. Germline loops: CDR1 LNHDA, CDR2 SQIVND (reference sequence). The CDR3 bases are TGTGCCAGTAGTATCGGGCTAGCGGGACGCTACGAGCAGTACTTC. Translating it yields CASSIGLAGRYEQYF. The entire variable domain, with the rest obtained from reference TRBV19 and TRBJ2-7, is as follows: DGGITQSPKYLFRKEGQNVTLSCEQNLNHDAMYWYRQDPGQGLRLIYYSQIVNDFQKGDIAEGYSVSREKKESFPLTVTSAQKNPTAFYLCASSIGLAGRYEQYFGPGTRLTVT.

The chain joins TRBV3-1 to TRBJ2-4; D unresolved. The germline CDR1 and CDR2 sequences are LGHDT and YNNKEL (reference sequence). Trimming cost V 1 base and J 6 bases, with 7 bases left between them. The CDR3 has 13 residues. The CDR3 sequence: CASSQGPANIQYF. The CDR3, as DNA: TGTGCCAGCAGCCAAGGGCCAGCAAACATTCAGTACTTC.

There are many counts of this clonotype. The chain joins TRBV28 to TRBJ2-7, with D uncertain. Deletions cut 2 bases from V and 5 bases from J, with 10 bases between. The CDR3 is 13 amino acids. Germline CDR1 and CDR2: MDHEN and SYDVKM. CDR3 nucleotide sequence: TGTGCCAGCAGTTTAAGGCGCGGAAACGAGCAGTACTTC. The encoded protein is CASSLRRGNEQYF.